This T cell receptor beta chain stems from a study of shared clonotypes between healthy human individuals. Each sample came from a Caucasian adult donor living in Nashville, Tennessee. Regarding the study as a whole: Several donors showed sharing of 4.5% to 6% of naive CD4 clonotypes.

This clone was counted a single time. Its target is unknown. The repertoire was sequenced with immunoSEQ multiplex PCR; TCRdb's copy has only in-frame clones and lacks some. The data contain approximately 180,000 clones, approximately 92% of them singletons. V shed 5 bases and J shed 0 bases, with 20 bases lying between them. The CDR3 has 17 residues. CDR1 is SGHDT, CDR2 YYEEEE, per germline. The rearrangement uses TRBV5-6 and TRBJ1-1; D might be TRBD1 (5 bases). Specimen: naive CD4+ T cells sorted from blood. The subset was: CD45RA+ positively selected. This TCR was recovered from a woman aged 25 to 39 in good health. CDR3 bases: TGTGCCAGCAGACCGGCACTAGCTAAGGGGCTGAACACTGAAGCTTTCTTT. Translated: CASRPALAKGLNTEAFF.